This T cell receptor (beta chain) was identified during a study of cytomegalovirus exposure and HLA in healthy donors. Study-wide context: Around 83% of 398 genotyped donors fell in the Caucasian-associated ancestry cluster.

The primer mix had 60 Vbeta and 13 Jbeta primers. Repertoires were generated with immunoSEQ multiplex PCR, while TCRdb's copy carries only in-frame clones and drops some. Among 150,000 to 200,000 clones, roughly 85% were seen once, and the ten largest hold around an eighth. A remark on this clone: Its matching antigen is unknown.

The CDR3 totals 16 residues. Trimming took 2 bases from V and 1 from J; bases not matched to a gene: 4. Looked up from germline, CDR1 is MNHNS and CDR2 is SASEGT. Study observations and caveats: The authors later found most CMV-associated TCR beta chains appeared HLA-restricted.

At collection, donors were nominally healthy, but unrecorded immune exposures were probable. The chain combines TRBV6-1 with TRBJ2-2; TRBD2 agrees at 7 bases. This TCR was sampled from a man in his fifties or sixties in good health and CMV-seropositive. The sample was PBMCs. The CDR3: CASSERAGVNTGELFF. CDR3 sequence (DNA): TGTGCCAGCAGTGAAAGGGCGGGGGTGAACACCGGGGAGCTGTTTTTT.